The rows below give T cell receptor beta chains drawn from one sample of a study of T cells in localized non-small cell lung cancer. TCRdb's table, derived via immunoSEQ multiplex PCR, lists solely in-frame clones and lacks some. The repertoire holds 32,000 or so clones, 90% seen once, with about 3.9% in the top ten. Sequenced here: peripheral blood, sampled before any cancer treatment. The receptors stem from a man aged 40-75 years with stage I lung adenocarcinoma. The CDR3 runs from the conserved cysteine through the conserved F or W. The D gene is left open where the match is weak. Not every row has a clone size; where given, it reads once, few, many or a size class.

j_call d_call clone_size v_call cdr3_aa cdr3_nt
TRBJ1-1 . once TRBV12-5 CASGSGIGNTEAFF TGTGCTAGTGGTTCTGGGATAGGGAACACTGAAGCTTTCTTT
TRBJ1-1 . . TRBV10-2 CASSEGYTEAFF TGCGCCAGCAGTGAGGGGTACACTGAAGCTTTCTTT
TRBJ1-4 . . TRBV7-6 CASSPSGAGGEKLFF TGTGCCAGCAGCCCAAGCGGGGCCGGAGGTGAAAAACTGTTTTTT
TRBJ1-6 TRBD1 once TRBV5-1 CASSRPGTEKNSPLHF TGCGCCAGCAGCAGGCCCGGGACAGAGAAAAATTCACCCCTCCACTTT
TRBJ1-3 . . TRBV2 CASSFKGGGSGNTIYF TGTGCCAGCAGTTTCAAAGGGGGTGGCTCTGGAAACACCATATATTTT
TRBJ1-1 TRBD1 . TRBV6-5 CASNRDRVYGEAFF TGTGCCAGCAATCGAGACAGGGTTTACGGTGAAGCTTTCTTT
TRBJ1-6 . few TRBV19 CASSGGQSNSPLHF TGTGCCAGTAGTGGAGGACAGTCAAATTCACCCCTCCACTTT
TRBJ2-5 . . TRBV7-9 CASSFSGRETQYF TGTGCCAGCAGCTTCTCAGGGCGCGAGACCCAGTACTTC
TRBJ2-1 TRBD2 . TRBV10-3 CATTSGEHNEQFF TGTGCCACGACTAGCGGGGAGCACAATGAGCAGTTCTTC
TRBJ2-4 . . TRBV5-1 CASSLAFQTVSTKNIQYF TGCGCCAGCAGCTTGGCGTTTCAGACAGTCTCTACCAAAAACATTCAGTACTTC
TRBJ2-5 TRBD2 . TRBV27 CASSRRLSGGKQETQYF TGTGCCAGCAGCCGGAGATTGAGCGGGGGGAAGCAAGAGACCCAGTACTTC
TRBJ2-7 TRBD1 . TRBV19 CASSILAVGTGSYEQYF TGTGCCAGTAGTATTCTGGCCGTCGGGACAGGGTCCTACGAGCAGTACTTC
TRBJ2-1 . . TRBV5-1 CASSLDRTYNEQFF TGCGCCAGCAGCTTGGACAGGACCTACAATGAGCAGTTCTTC
TRBJ2-3 TRBD2 . TRBV7-2 CASPGGAIVDTQYF TGTGCCAGCCCCGGGGGGGCTATCGTCGATACGCAGTATTTT
TRBJ1-1 . . TRBV9 CASSVDQVAVEAFF TGTGCCAGCAGCGTAGATCAGGTGGCAGTTGAAGCTTTCTTT
TRBJ1-3 . . TRBV5-5 CASSLTGDIGNTIYF TGTGCCAGCAGCTTAACAGGCGATATTGGAAACACCATATATTTT
TRBJ1-2 . few TRBV5-6 CASSSTDLYYGYTF TGTGCCAGCAGCTCGACAGACCTATACTATGGCTACACCTTC
TRBJ1-2 TRBD1 . TRBV6-5 CASRYRTGAGGYTF TGTGCCAGCAGATATCGTACAGGGGCGGGTGGCTACACCTTC
TRBJ2-7 . . TRBV9 CASSEGDEQYF TGTGCCAGCAGCGAGGGGGACGAGCAGTACTTC
TRBJ1-3 . . TRBV28 CASSFQSRPGNTIYF TGTGCCAGCAGTTTTCAGAGTAGACCTGGAAACACCATATATTTT
TRBJ1-1 . few TRBV5-1 CASSAPATNTEAFF TGCGCCAGCAGCGCCCCCGCTACCAACACTGAAGCTTTCTTT
TRBJ1-3 . . TRBV5-1 CASSSFPGNGNTIYF TGCGCCAGCAGCTCGTTCCCAGGGAATGGAAACACCATATATTTT
TRBJ2-7 TRBD2 . TRBV7-2 CASSLGAVLAGGQQYF TGTGCCAGCAGCTTAGGTGCGGTTCTAGCGGGGGGACAGCAGTACTTC
TRBJ2-1 TRBD2 . TRBV18 CASSPSSGSYNEQFF TGTGCCAGCTCACCATCTAGCGGGTCCTACAATGAGCAGTTCTTC
TRBJ2-3 TRBD1 . TRBV18 CASSSTGVADTQYF TGTGCCAGCTCATCGACAGGGGTCGCAGATACGCAGTATTTT
TRBJ1-2 . . TRBV6-5 CASSYSPGASGYTF TGTGCCAGCAGTTACTCGCCGGGGGCGAGTGGCTACACCTTC
TRBJ1-5 TRBD1 once TRBV6-6 CAIRDRGFDQPQHF TGTGCCATCAGGGACAGGGGGTTTGATCAGCCCCAGCATTTT
TRBJ1-6 . . TRBV7-9 CASSRDLGAPPLHF TGTGCCAGCAGCCGGGACTTAGGGGCTCCCCCCCTCCACTTT
TRBJ1-2 . . TRBV1 CTSSQDRNSYGYTF TGCACCAGCAGCCAAGATCGAAACAGTTATGGCTACACCTTC
TRBJ1-5 . . TRBV27 CASSWEENQPQHF TGTGCCAGCAGTTGGGAGGAGAATCAGCCCCAGCATTTT
TRBJ1-5 . . TRBV7-8 CASSLAVVGQPQHF TGTGCCAGCAGCTTAGCGGTGGTGGGGCAGCCCCAGCATTTT
TRBJ2-3 . . TRBV9 CASSVGGRLITDTQYF TGTGCCAGCAGTGTCGGAGGCAGACTCATCACAGATACGCAGTATTTT
TRBJ2-7 . . TRBV18 CASSPLPPPYEQYF TGTGCCAGCTCACCATTGCCGCCCCCCTACGAGCAGTACTTC
TRBJ1-1 . . TRBV5-1 CATSTVNMNTEAFF TGCGCCACCTCGACAGTAAACATGAACACTGAAGCTTTCTTT
TRBJ1-1 TRBD1 . TRBV6-5 CASSSRRQGGQAFF TGTGCCAGCAGTTCGAGAAGACAGGGAGGGCAAGCTTTCTTT
TRBJ2-7 . once TRBV27 CASSLGQPQTYEQYF TGTGCCAGCAGTTTAGGACAGCCACAGACCTACGAGCAGTACTTC
TRBJ2-1 TRBD2 . TRBV5-1 CASSSQSSGGNNEQFF TGCGCCAGCAGCTCCCAATCTAGCGGGGGGAACAATGAGCAGTTCTTC
TRBJ1-2 . . TRBV19 CASSTGGAYGYTF TGTGCCAGTAGCACGGGAGGAGCCTATGGCTACACCTTC
TRBJ2-7 . . TRBV7-2 CASSLSGGPYEQYF TGTGCCAGCAGCTTATCCGGAGGCCCCTACGAGCAGTACTTC
TRBJ2-7 TRBD1 . TRBV6-1 CASSEVWDRRYEQYF TGTGCCAGCAGTGAAGTGTGGGACAGAAGATACGAGCAGTACTTC
TRBJ1-2 . . TRBV2 CASRVDRTGGYTF TGTGCCAGCAGGGTCGACAGAACGGGCGGCTACACCTTC
TRBJ2-3 . once TRBV2 CASSGPEQMSADTQYF TGTGCCAGCAGTGGCCCGGAACAGATGAGTGCAGATACGCAGTATTTT
TRBJ1-2 . . TRBV19 CASSPQGIDYGYTF TGTGCCAGTAGTCCCCAGGGGATCGACTATGGCTACACCTTC
TRBJ1-1 . . TRBV19 CASSIEGVAEAFF TGTGCCAGTAGTATAGAGGGGGTGGCTGAAGCTTTCTTT
TRBJ1-4 TRBD1 . TRBV10-3 CAISESGTGGSEKLFF TGTGCCATCAGTGAGTCGGGGACAGGGGGAAGTGAAAAACTGTTTTTT
TRBJ1-3 . once TRBV29-1 CSVESGSGNTIYF TGCAGCGTTGAATCAGGCTCTGGAAACACCATATATTTT
TRBJ1-2 . . TRBV21-1 CASSKGDTGGYTF TGTGCCAGCAGCAAAGGTGATACGGGAGGCTACACCTTC
TRBJ2-7 . once TRBV19 CASSRPPYEQYF TGTGCCAGTAGTAGACCGCCATACGAGCAGTACTTC
TRBJ2-1 . . TRBV7-2 CASSSLRGGGSYNEQFF TGTGCCAGCAGCTCTCTCCGCGGGGGCGGCTCCTACAATGAGCAGTTCTTC
TRBJ2-7 . . TRBV19 CASSPKGTQSSYEQYF TGTGCCAGTAGCCCAAAGGGCACACAGAGCTCCTACGAGCAGTACTTC
TRBJ1-2 . . TRBV7-3 CASSPGQSHESYTF TGTGCCAGCAGCCCCGGACAGTCCCACGAGAGCTACACCTTC
TRBJ2-3 TRBD2 . TRBV11-3 CASSLAGGGAGDTQYF TGTGCCAGCAGCTTGGCCGGCGGGGGGGCAGGAGATACGCAGTATTTT
TRBJ1-5 . . TRBV7-2 CASSLRQGNQPQHF TGTGCCAGCAGCCTAAGACAGGGCAATCAGCCCCAGCATTTT
TRBJ1-5 TRBD1 . TRBV19 CASLGTGKGNQPQHF TGTGCCAGCCTCGGGACAGGGAAGGGCAATCAGCCCCAGCATTTT
TRBJ1-6 . . TRBV9 CASSVVSGIGSPLHF TGTGCCAGCAGCGTAGTTTCAGGGATAGGTTCACCCCTCCACTTT
TRBJ1-2 . . TRBV4-1 CASSQGQAGNYGYTF TGCGCCAGCAGCCAAGGGCAGGCGGGGAACTATGGCTACACCTTC
TRBJ2-3 . . TRBV18 CASSPRVGGTDTQYF TGTGCCAGCTCACCACGGGTTGGGGGAACAGATACGCAGTATTTT
TRBJ1-2 . . TRBV5-1 CASSLGHMYGYTF TGCGCCAGCAGCTTGGGACACATGTATGGCTACACCTTC
TRBJ1-1 . once TRBV5-1 CASSLYRGGRTNTEAFF TGCGCCAGCAGCCTATACAGAGGGGGGAGGACAAACACTGAAGCTTTCTTT
TRBJ1-2 . . TRBV7-6 CASSLAPGQANYGYTF TGTGCCAGCAGCTTGGCTCCGGGACAAGCTAACTATGGCTACACCTTC